The 6 T cell receptor beta chains in this list originate from one sample, sequenced in a study of T cell repertoires in cytomegalovirus infection. TCRdb processed the reads anew with MiXCR; each CDR3 protein has one entry. This sample has almost 550,000 distinct CDR3 sequences; 15% to 20% occur once, and the top ten carry 20% to 30%. Sequenced: CD8+ T cells from PBMCs. The receptor source for this set is a human donor in good health (CMV status not recorded). Some clones in this sample may be carry-over from other donors' samples.

The rearrangement joins TRBV14 to TRBJ2-1; 7 positions agree with TRBD1. V dropped 2 bases and J dropped 9; count of bases not matched to a gene: 7. The CDR3 extends over 14 amino acids. CDR1 and CDR2 (germline): SGHDN, FVKESK. The CDR3 DNA is TGTGCCAGCAGCCAACGGGACAGTTCAAGTGAGCAGTTCTTC. It encodes CASSQRDSSSEQFF. Together with reference TRBV14 and TRBJ2-1, the CDR3 gives the full variable domain: EAGVTQFPSHSVIEKGQTVTLRCDPISGHDNLYWYRRVMGKEIKFLLHFVKESKQDESGMPNNRFLAERTGGTYSTLKVQPAELEDSGVYFCASSQRDSSSEQFFGPGTRLTVL.

This chain links TRBV9 with TRBJ2-1; 8 bases are a match to TRBD2. This CDR3 is built from 16 residues. Germline V gene data show CDR1 as SGDLS and CDR2 as YYNGEE. Germline trimming cut 4 bases from V and 5 bases from J; bases unmatched to any gene: 11. CDR3 residues: CASSHPKAGENNEQFF. In nucleotides, the CDR3 is TGTGCCAGCAGCCATCCAAAAGCGGGGGAAAACAATGAGCAGTTCTTC.

This chain uses TRBV7-9 with TRBJ2-3, with 9 bases matching TRBD1. The CDR3 loop spans 15 amino acids. Germline V lookup: CDR1 SEHNR, CDR2 FQNEAQ (reference sequence). The ends lost 5 bases at V and 2 bases at J; junction bases unmatched: 5. CDR3: CASSTTGGYTDTQYF. The CDR3, as DNA: TGTGCCAGCAGCACGACAGGGGGATACACAGATACGCAGTATTTT. The variable domain in full, completed from reference TRBV7-9 and TRBJ2-3, reads DTGVSQNPRHKITKRGQNVTFRCDPISEHNRLYWYRQTLGQGPEFLTYFQNEAQLEKSRLLSDRFSAERPKGSFSTLEIQRTEQGDSAMYLCASSTTGGYTDTQYFGPGTRLTVL.

This chain links TRBV2 with TRBJ2-7; TRBD1 is a possible D gene (7 bases). Germline loops: CDR1 SNHLY, CDR2 FYNNEI. Trimming pared 9 bases from V and 6 bases from J, leaving 15 bases between. CDR3 length: 12 amino acids. CDR3 DNA sequence: TGTGCCAGAAGGAGACAGGGAGGCGAGCAGTACTTC. This translates into CARRRQGGEQYF.

Only a few counts were recorded for this clonotype. This may stem from a read error, because a much larger clone lies one nucleotide away. The chain has TRBV11-2 and TRBJ1-1, with D unresolved. Trimming took 7 bases from V and 4 from J, leaving 7 bases between them. The CDR3 is 11 residues long. Per germline, CDR1 SGHAT and CDR2 FQNNGV. The CDR3 region is CASKIGTEAFF. CDR3 DNA sequence: TGTGCCAGCAAGATTGGCACTGAAGCTTTCTTT.

In DNA, the CDR3 is TGTGCCAGCAGCCCCGGGGGGGAGGGTAGCTTGCATGAGCAGTTCTTC. Protein product: CASSPGGEGSLHEQFF. The chain combines TRBV4-2 with TRBJ2-1; 8 bases align to TRBD2. There are 16 residues in the CDR3. Germline values: CDR1 LGHNA, CDR2 YNFKEQ. The V gene end was trimmed by 4 bases and the J gene end by 8 bases; junction bases not matched to a gene: 13.